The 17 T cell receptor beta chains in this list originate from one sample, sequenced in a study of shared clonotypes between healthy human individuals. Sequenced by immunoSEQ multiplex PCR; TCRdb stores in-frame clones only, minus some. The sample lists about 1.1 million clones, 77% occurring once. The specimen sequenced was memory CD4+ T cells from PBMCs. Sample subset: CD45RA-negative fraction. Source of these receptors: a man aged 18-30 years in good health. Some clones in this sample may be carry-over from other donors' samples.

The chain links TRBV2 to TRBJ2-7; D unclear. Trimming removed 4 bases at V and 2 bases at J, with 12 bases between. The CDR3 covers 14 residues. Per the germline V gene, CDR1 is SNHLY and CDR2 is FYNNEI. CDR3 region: CASSGDTLPYEQYF. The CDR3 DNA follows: TGTGCCAGCAGTGGAGACACGCTTCCCTACGAGCAGTACTTC. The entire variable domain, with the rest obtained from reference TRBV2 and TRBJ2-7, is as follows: EPEVTQTPSHQVTQMGQEVILRCVPISNHLYFYWYRQILGQKVEFLVSFYNNEISEKSEIFDDQFSVERPDGSNFTLKIRSTKLEDSAMYFCASSGDTLPYEQYFGPGTRLTVT.

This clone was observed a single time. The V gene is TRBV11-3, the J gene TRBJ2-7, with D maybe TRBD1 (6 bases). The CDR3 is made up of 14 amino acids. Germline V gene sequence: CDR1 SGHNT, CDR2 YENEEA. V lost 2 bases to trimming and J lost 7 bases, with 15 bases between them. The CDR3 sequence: CASSLMAGVREQYF. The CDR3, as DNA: TGTGCCAGCAGCTTAATGGCAGGGGTGAGAGAGCAGTACTTC.

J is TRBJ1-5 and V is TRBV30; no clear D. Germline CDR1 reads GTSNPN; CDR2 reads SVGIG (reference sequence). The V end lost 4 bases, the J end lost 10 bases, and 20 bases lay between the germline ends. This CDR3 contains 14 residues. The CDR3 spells CAWTRGGPDSPQHF. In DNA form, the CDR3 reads TGTGCCTGGACCCGGGGAGGGCCGGATTCACCCCAGCATTTT.

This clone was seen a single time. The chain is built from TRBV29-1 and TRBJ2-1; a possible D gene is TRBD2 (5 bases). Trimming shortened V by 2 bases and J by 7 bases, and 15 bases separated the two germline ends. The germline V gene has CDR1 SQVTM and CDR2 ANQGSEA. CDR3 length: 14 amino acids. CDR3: CSVEPRGFGNEQFF. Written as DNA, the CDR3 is TGCAGCGTTGAACCCCGGGGTTTCGGGAATGAGCAGTTCTTC.

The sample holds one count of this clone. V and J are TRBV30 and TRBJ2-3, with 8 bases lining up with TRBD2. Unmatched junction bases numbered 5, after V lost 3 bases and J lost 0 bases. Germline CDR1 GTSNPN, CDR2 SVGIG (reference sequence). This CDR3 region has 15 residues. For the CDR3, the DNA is TGTGCCTGGAGCCTACTAGCGGCTAGCACAGATACGCAGTATTTT. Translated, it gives CAWSLLAASTDTQYF.

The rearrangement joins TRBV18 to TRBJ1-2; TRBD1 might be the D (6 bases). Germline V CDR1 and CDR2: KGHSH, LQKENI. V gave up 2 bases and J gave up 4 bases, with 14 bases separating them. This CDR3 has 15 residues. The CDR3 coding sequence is TGTGCCAGCTCACCATCTCGGGGGCAGGGCTATGGCTACACCTTC. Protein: CASSPSRGQGYGYTF. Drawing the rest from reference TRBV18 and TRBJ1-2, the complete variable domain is NAGVMQNPRHLVRRRGQEARLRCSPMKGHSHVYWYRQLPEEGLKFMVYLQKENIIDESGMPKERFSAEFPKEGPSILRIQQVVRGDSAAYFCASSPSRGQGYGYTFGSGTRLTVV.

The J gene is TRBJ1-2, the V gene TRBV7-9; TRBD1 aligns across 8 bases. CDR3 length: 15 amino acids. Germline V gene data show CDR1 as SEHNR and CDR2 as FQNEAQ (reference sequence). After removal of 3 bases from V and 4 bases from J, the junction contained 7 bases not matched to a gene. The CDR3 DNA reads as TGTGCCAGCAGCTTGTTAGGGACAGGCTCCTATGGCTACACCTTC. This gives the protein CASSLLGTGSYGYTF. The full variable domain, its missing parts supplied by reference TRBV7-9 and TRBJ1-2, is DTGVSQNPRHKITKRGQNVTFRCDPISEHNRLYWYRQTLGQGPEFLTYFQNEAQLEKSRLLSDRFSAERPKGSFSTLEIQRTEQGDSAMYLCASSLLGTGSYGYTFGSGTRLTVV.

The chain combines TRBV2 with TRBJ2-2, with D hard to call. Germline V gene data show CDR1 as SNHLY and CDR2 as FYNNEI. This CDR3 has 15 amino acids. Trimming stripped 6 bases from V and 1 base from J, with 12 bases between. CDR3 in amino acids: CASRTDGENTGELFF. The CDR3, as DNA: TGTGCCAGCAGGACCGACGGAGAGAACACCGGGGAGCTGTTTTTT.

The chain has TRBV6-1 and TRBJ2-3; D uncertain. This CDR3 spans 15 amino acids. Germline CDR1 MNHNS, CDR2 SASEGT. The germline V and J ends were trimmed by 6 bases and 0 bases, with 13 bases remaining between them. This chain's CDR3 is CASRKTESSTDTQYF. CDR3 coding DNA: TGTGCCAGCAGGAAAACGGAGTCTAGCACAGATACGCAGTATTTT.

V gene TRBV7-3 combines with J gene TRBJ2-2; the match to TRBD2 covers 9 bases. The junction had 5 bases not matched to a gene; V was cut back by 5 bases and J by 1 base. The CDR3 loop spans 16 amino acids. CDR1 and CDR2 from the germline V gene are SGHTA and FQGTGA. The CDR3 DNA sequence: TGTGCCAGCAGCCCCAATAGCGGGAGGAACACCGGGGAGCTGTTTTTT. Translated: CASSPNSGRNTGELFF.

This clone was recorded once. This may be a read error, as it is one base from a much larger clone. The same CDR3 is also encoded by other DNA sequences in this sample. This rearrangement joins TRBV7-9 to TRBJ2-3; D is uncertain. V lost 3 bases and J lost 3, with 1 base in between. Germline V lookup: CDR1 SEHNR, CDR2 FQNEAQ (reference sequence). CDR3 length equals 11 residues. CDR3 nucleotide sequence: TGTGCCAGCAGCTTGACAGATACGCAGTATTTT. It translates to CASSLTDTQYF.

CDR3 nucleotide sequence: TGTGCCAGCACCAATCTCATGGTTGGTGCGCAGTATTTT. Translation gives CASTNLMVGAQYF. This sequence joins TRBV6-5 and TRBJ2-3; the D is unclear. The germline V and J ends were trimmed by 7 bases and 10 bases, with 18 bases remaining between them. Germline V lookup: CDR1 MNHEY, CDR2 SVGAGI. The CDR3 contains 13 residues.

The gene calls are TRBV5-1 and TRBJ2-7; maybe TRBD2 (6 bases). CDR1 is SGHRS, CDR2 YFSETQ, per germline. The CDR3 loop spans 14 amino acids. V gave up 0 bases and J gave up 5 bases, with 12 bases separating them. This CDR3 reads CASSLVAGMNEQYF. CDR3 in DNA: TGCGCCAGCAGCTTGGTTGCGGGAATGAACGAGCAGTACTTC.

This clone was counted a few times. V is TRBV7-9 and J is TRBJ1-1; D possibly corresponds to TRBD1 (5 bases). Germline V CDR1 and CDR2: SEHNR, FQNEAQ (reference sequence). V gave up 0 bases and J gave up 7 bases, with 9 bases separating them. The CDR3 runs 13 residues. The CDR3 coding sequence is TGTGCCAGCAGCTTAGCCCGACAGAGTGAAGCTTTCTTT. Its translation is CASSLARQSEAFF.

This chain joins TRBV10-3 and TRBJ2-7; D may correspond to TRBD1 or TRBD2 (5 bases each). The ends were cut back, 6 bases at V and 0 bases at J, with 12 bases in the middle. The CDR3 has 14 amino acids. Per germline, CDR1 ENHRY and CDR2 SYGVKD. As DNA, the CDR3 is TGTGCCATCAGGGGGGACGCGAGCTCCTACGAGCAGTACTTC. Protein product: CAIRGDASSYEQYF.

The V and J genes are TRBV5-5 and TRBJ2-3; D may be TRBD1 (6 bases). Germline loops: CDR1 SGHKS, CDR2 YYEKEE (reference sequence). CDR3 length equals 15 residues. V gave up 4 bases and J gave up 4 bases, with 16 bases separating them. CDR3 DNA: TGTGCCAGCAGCCCGACAGGATTCAGTGCAGATACGCAGTATTTT. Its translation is CASSPTGFSADTQYF.

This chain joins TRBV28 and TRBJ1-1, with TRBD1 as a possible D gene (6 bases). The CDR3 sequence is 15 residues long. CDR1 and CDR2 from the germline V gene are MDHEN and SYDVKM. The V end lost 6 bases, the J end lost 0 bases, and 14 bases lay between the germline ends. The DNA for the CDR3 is TGTGCCAGCAGCCCACCCAGGGGCATGAACACTGAAGCTTTCTTT. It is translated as CASSPPRGMNTEAFF.